The clone carrying this TCR beta chain was counted ten times or more. As yet, its antigen is unknown. RNA transcripts provided the source from which TCR beta CDR3 regions were amplified. Initially, a first-round RT-PCR of the TCR CDR3 employed the HTBI primer set. TCRdb processed the multiplex PCR reads anew with MiXCR; each CDR3 protein has one entry. The sample lists a few hundred thousand distinct CDR3 sequences, approximately 13% occurring once. The sample comes from a study of T cells in Graves' hyperthyroidism and ophthalmopathy. Study information: Peripheral blood was taken when the disease was first diagnosed, before any treatment began. General study results and limits: The majority of expanded thyroid clonotypes above 0.001 also appeared in blood.

V lost 1 base and J lost 7, with 23 bases in between. The CDR3 contains 18 residues. The germline CDR1 and CDR2 sequences are LNHNV and YYDKDF (reference sequence). The sample comprised blood. V gene TRBV15 combines with J gene TRBJ1-5; D is perhaps TRBD1 (5 bases). This TCR came from a woman between 18 and 30 years old with Graves' hyperthyroidism. This chain's CDR3 is CATSRVAEQGLEGQPQHF. DNA for the CDR3: TGTGCCACCAGCAGAGTAGCCGAGCAGGGATTGGAGGGACAGCCCCAGCATTTT. Filled out from reference TRBV15 and TRBJ1-5, the complete variable domain reads DAMVIQNPRYQVTQFGKPVTLSCSQTLNHNVMYWYQQKSSQAPKLLFHYYDKDFNNEADTPDNFQSRRPNTSFCFLDIRSPGLGDTAMYLCATSRVAEQGLEGQPQHFGDGTRLSIL.